This T cell receptor (beta chain) was sequenced during a study of PD-1 blockade in classical Hodgkin lymphoma. Study results and limitations: Significant TCR diversity gains by C4D1 occurred in CD4+ but not CD8+ cells.

Between the trimmed V and J ends, which lost 0 bases and 0 bases, there was a span of 9 bases. The CDR3 spans 16 residues. Germline values: CDR1 SGHTA, CDR2 FQGNSA. This clone has more than one count but fewer than ten. No antigen is known for it. Time point noted: cycle 4 day 1 (C4D1), after about 6 weeks of nivolumab. With no exception, relapse followed autologous stem cell transplantation in all patients, and brentuximab vedotin exposure varied. Method: immunoSEQ multiplex PCR; TCRdb's copy keeps in-frame clones and lacks some. The sample lists fewer than 55,000 clones; roughly 78% were seen once. This clonotype originated in a human donor with classical Hodgkin lymphoma. This chain links TRBV7-2 with TRBJ1-3, with D perhaps TRBD1 (5 bases). Sequenced material: peripheral blood mononuclear cells (PBMCs), taken before the fourth cycle of nivolumab. The CDR3 DNA reads TGTGCCAGCAGCTTAGCCCCAGGGCCCTCTGGAAACACCATATATTTT. The encoded protein is CASSLAPGPSGNTIYF.